This record concerns one T cell receptor (beta chain) sequence. Its antigen is as yet unknown. The CDR3 extends over 14 amino acids. The V gene lost 0 bases and the J gene lost 7 bases, with 10 bases spanning the gap. Germline CDR1 DFQATT, CDR2 SNEGSKA (reference sequence). The sample belongs to a study of breast tumors, draining lymph nodes, adjacent tissues. Breast cancer patients provided tissue from their axillary draining lymph nodes. MiXCR, run by TCRdb on the multiplex PCR reads, gives a single entry per CDR3 protein. The table includes some 170,000 distinct CDR3 sequences, 30% to 35% detected once. Study outcomes and limitations: Data only fit, rather than demonstrated, lymph node origin of most tumor T cells. The data were judged consistent with most tumor T cells coming from lymph node and expanding in tumor. Tumor repertoires ranked between lymph nodes and nontumor tissue in diversity, with V and J gene preferences.

The sample comprised axillary lymph node tissue. The receptor was isolated from a female donor with breast cancer. Some clones in this sample may be carry-over from other donors' samples. V and J are TRBV20-1 and TRBJ1-6; D not resolved. CDR3 coding DNA: TGCAGTGCTAGAGATAGGGAAGGGAATTCACCCCTCCACTTT. Translating it yields CSARDREGNSPLHF.